Below are 20 T cell receptor beta chains sequenced from a single sample in a study of blood T cells in healthy people across ages (dated by TCRdb to the mid-2010s). The protocol used for the library was 5' RACE. The instrument given in TCRdb is Illumina HiSeq 2500. A second roughly 6 to 12 cycle PCR used a sample-barcoded 5' primer and a J-beta primer mix. TCRdb reanalyzed the raw reads on its own, using fastp at Q25 for trimming and MiXCR for clone calling, and kept in-frame beta chains. Rows are combined by CDR3 protein, so each entry shows the most common genes and DNA. In all, the sample holds hundreds of thousands of distinct CDR3 sequences, and about 44% of those were seen once. Of the sample, 13% is held by the ten largest clones. Sequencing input: blood. The source of these receptors is a young man in good health.

The sample holds one count of this clonotype. V and J are TRBV7-9 and TRBJ2-5, with D possibly being TRBD1 (6 bases). Deletions cut 7 bases from V and 3 bases from J, with 21 bases between. This CDR3 spans 16 amino acids. Germline values: CDR1 SEHNR, CDR2 FQNEAQ (reference sequence). The CDR3 here is CASTSWKGGDKETQYF. CDR3 DNA: TGTGCCAGCACCTCGTGGAAAGGGGGTGACAAAGAGACCCAGTACTTC.

This clonotype came up a few times. This chain uses TRBV7-2 with TRBJ2-3; 8 bases align to TRBD1. V was clipped by 2 bases and J by 0 bases; unmatched bases: 7. The CDR3 is 17 amino acids. Looked up from germline, CDR1 is SGHTA and CDR2 is FQGNSA. As DNA, the CDR3 is TGTGCCAGCAGCTTACCCTCGACAGGGGCAAGCACAGATACGCAGTATTTT. It specifies CASSLPSTGASTDTQYF.

The chain employs TRBV13 and TRBJ2-7; D is tentatively TRBD1 or TRBD2 (5 bases each). CDR1 PRHDT and CDR2 FYEKMQ come from the germline V gene (reference sequence). V was clipped by 7 bases and J by 10 bases, with 20 bases between them. This CDR3 comprises 13 residues. CDR3 protein: CASKAGTTGIQYF. The CDR3 DNA is TGTGCCAGCAAGGCCGGGACGACTGGGATCCAGTACTTC.

The chain uses TRBV6-2 or TRBV6-3 and TRBJ1-2, with D possibly matching TRBD1 (6 bases). The germline CDR1 and CDR2 sequences are MNHEY and SVGEGT. This CDR3 spans 14 amino acids. The ends were cut back, 2 bases at V and 7 bases at J, with 14 bases in the middle. DNA of the CDR3: TGTGCCAGCAGTTACCGCGCCGGGACACTTGGCTACACCTTC. Translating gives CASSYRAGTLGYTF.

CDR3 region: CASSSQRESSYNEQFF. The CDR3 DNA sequence: TGCGCCAGCAGCTCCCAGCGGGAGAGCTCCTACAATGAGCAGTTCTTC. V and J are TRBV5-1 and TRBJ2-1; 8 bases fit TRBD2. Trimming at V came to 3 bases and at J to 0 bases, leaving 5 bases not matched to a gene. The CDR3 loop spans 16 amino acids. Germline CDR1 SGHRS, CDR2 YFSETQ.

The rearrangement uses TRBV10-3 and TRBJ1-2; D is unresolved. Germline V CDR1 and CDR2: ENHRY, SYGVKD. Trimming stripped 0 bases from V and 2 bases from J, with 10 bases between. The CDR3 loop spans 15 amino acids. The DNA of the CDR3 is TGTGCCATCAGTGAGTCAAGGTCACCAAACTATGGCTACACCTTC. It codes for CAISESRSPNYGYTF.

The table lists this clonotype with a few counts. The chain combines TRBV11-3 with TRBJ2-4; TRBD2 might be the D (5 bases). Germline CDR1 reads SGHNT; CDR2 reads YENEEA. V was clipped by 0 bases and J by 0 bases, with 12 bases between them. The CDR3 consists of 17 residues. The CDR3 sequence is CASSLDRDGLAKNIQYF. DNA of the CDR3: TGTGCCAGCAGCTTAGATCGCGATGGACTAGCCAAAAACATTCAGTACTTC.

The rearrangement uses TRBV28 and TRBJ2-4; possible D gene TRBD2, 6 bases. V lost 6 bases and J 8 bases, leaving 17 bases between the germline ends. CDR3 length: 14 amino acids. Germline V gives CDR1 MDHEN, CDR2 SYDVKM. For the CDR3, the DNA is TGTGCCAGCAGCTTAGCGGCAGGTGGGGACATTCAGTACTTC. Translating it yields CASSLAAGGDIQYF. The complete variable domain, with remaining parts taken from reference TRBV28 and TRBJ2-4, reads DVKVTQSSRYLVKRTGEKVFLECVQDMDHENMFWYRQDPGLGLRLIYFSYDVKMKEKGDIPEGYSVSREKKERFSLILESASTNQTSMYLCASSLAAGGDIQYFGAGTRLSVL.

The gene calls are TRBV29-1 and TRBJ2-3; TRBD1 matches at 7 bases. This CDR3 spans 15 amino acids. Germline trimming cut 1 base from V and 3 bases from J; bases unmatched to any gene: 7. Germline assignment: CDR1 SQVTM and CDR2 ANQGSEA. CDR3 sequence: CSVEGVTGVTDTQYF. CDR3 coding DNA: TGCAGCGTTGAAGGTGTAACAGGGGTAACAGATACGCAGTATTTT.

A few counts support this clonotype. The chain recombines TRBV4-1 with TRBJ2-7; D might be TRBD1 (5 bases). Germline loops: CDR1 MGHRA, CDR2 YSYEKL. The CDR3 is 14 amino acids. The V gene lost 2 bases and the J gene lost 1 base, with 9 bases spanning the gap. This CDR3 is CASSQRGRSYEQYF. The CDR3 bases are TGCGCCAGCAGCCAAAGGGGCAGGTCCTACGAGCAGTACTTC.

V usage is TRBV7-9 and J usage is TRBJ2-7; 9 bases match TRBD1. The germline gives CDR1 SEHNR, CDR2 FQNEAQ (reference sequence). The CDR3 contains 15 residues. The V gene end was trimmed by 4 bases and the J gene end by 4 bases; junction bases not matched to a gene: 8. The CDR3 DNA reads TGTGCCAGCAGCTCCGAGGACAGGGGTTCGTACGAGCAGTACTTC. It encodes CASSSEDRGSYEQYF.

This rearrangement joins TRBV7-9 to TRBJ1-2; D gene uncertain. Germline-derived CDR1 and CDR2 are SEHNR and FQNEAQ (reference sequence). Trimming took 5 bases from V and 8 from J, leaving 18 bases between them. This CDR3 is built from 14 residues. The chain's CDR3 is CASSPSIGETGYTF. The DNA of the CDR3 is TGTGCCAGCAGCCCCTCGATCGGTGAAACAGGCTACACCTTC.

Of note for this clonotype: A read error may explain this, as a much larger clone is one base away. This chain uses TRBV3-1 with TRBJ1-1; D uncertain. The V end was cut by 4 bases, the J end by 4 bases, with 7 bases between. Germline V gives CDR1 LGHDT, CDR2 YNNKEL (reference sequence). The CDR3 extends over 12 amino acids. CDR3 sequence (DNA): TGTGCCAGCAGCCGCATGGGCACTGAAGCTTTCTTT. Its protein is CASSRMGTEAFF.

The chain employs TRBV7-2 and TRBJ2-7, with D maybe TRBD1 (8 bases). V lost 1 base to trimming and J lost 4 bases, with 20 bases between them. CDR1 SGHTA and CDR2 FQGNSA come from the germline V gene. The CDR3 loop spans 17 amino acids. The CDR3 is CASSLVAGGGEGYEQYF. As DNA, the CDR3 is TGTGCCAGCAGCTTAGTAGCAGGGGGCGGGGAGGGATACGAGCAGTACTTC.

The chain has TRBV21-1 and TRBJ2-3; the table's D call, TRBD1, has no DNA check behind it. TRBV21-1 counts as a pseudogene. The CDR3 loop spans 16 amino acids. CDR3 coding DNA: TGTGCCAGCAGCTCCAGATACAGGGGGCTAACGGATACGCAGTATTTT. This gives the protein CASSSRYRGLTDTQYF.

This chain links TRBV29-1 with TRBJ1-2, with D unclear. The ends were cut back, 5 bases at V and 0 bases at J, with 10 bases in the middle. The germline gives CDR1 SQVTM, CDR2 ANQGSEA. The CDR3 is 13 amino acids. In DNA form, the CDR3 reads TGCAGCGTTCTTCCGTTAGCTAACTATGGCTACACCTTC. Protein product: CSVLPLANYGYTF. The full variable domain, rest sourced from reference TRBV29-1 and TRBJ1-2, is SAVISQKPSRDICQRGTSLTIQCQVDSQVTMMFWYRQQPGQSLTLIATANQGSEATYESGFVIDKFPISRPNLTFSTLTVSNMSPEDSSIYLCSVLPLANYGYTFGSGTRLTVV.

Turning to this clonotype: Its ends do not fully match the called genes, so a read error is possible. The CDR3 here is CASSARRGANVPTF. DNA of the CDR3: TGCGCCAGCAGCGCGCGGAGAGGGGCCAACGTCCCGACTTTC. The chain is built from TRBV4-3 and TRBJ2-6; TRBD1 or TRBD2 may be the D gene (5 bases each). The CDR3 contains 14 residues. Germline V gives CDR1 LGHNA, CDR2 YSLEER.

The chain has TRBV20-1 and TRBJ2-7; 10 bases agree with TRBD1. The CDR3 has 15 residues. The trim removed 3 bases at V and 7 bases at J, leaving 12 bases unmatched. Per the germline V gene, CDR1 is DFQATT and CDR2 is SNEGSKA (reference sequence). Here the CDR3 reads CSARGDRGSMWEQYF. DNA for the CDR3: TGCAGTGCTAGGGGGGACAGGGGAAGTATGTGGGAGCAGTACTTC.

This clonotype was recorded a few times. The chain joins TRBV12-3 or TRBV12-4 to TRBJ2-4; a possible D gene is TRBD1 (6 bases). The J call may not be correct, given that the DNA end is closer to TRBJ2-7. The CDR3 totals 14 residues. This chain's CDR3 is CASSLRHRVDEQYF. DNA of the CDR3: TGTGCCAGCAGTTTACGGCACAGGGTCGACGAGCAGTACTTC.

The rearrangement joins TRBV20-1 to TRBJ1-1, with 8 bases fitting TRBD1. The CDR3 spans 14 residues. In germline, CDR1 is DFQATT, CDR2 SNEGSKA (reference sequence). Trimming cost V 6 bases and J 4 bases; bases outside gene matches: 10. CDR3 in amino acids: CSAISLTGGTEAFF. Here the CDR3 DNA reads TGCAGTGCCATAAGCCTAACAGGGGGCACTGAAGCTTTCTTT.